The rows below give T cell receptor beta chains drawn from one sample of a study of T-cell memory formation after mild COVID-19. One entry per CDR3 protein, called by TCRdb with MiXCR from the 5' RACE reads. The sample lists about 350,000 distinct CDR3 sequences; roughly an eighth were seen once. The sequenced sample was PBMCs or a T cell subset sorted from them (not recorded which). The origin of the receptors is a man aged 18 to 35 who had mild COVID-19 (a few samples of this study predate the infection). Cell type and time point are not known. Both conserved end residues are part of each CDR3. A D gene is named only where the DNA matches it firmly. Not all rows give a size; the values are once, few, many and, for expanded clones, a class.

clone_size: NA; v_call: TRBV27; d_call: NA; j_call: TRBJ2-5; cdr3_aa: CASSLLASTSEETQYF; cdr3_nt: TGTGCCAGCAGTTTGCTAGCGAGCACCTCAGAAGAGACCCAGTACTTC
clone_size: many; v_call: TRBV5-5; d_call: NA; j_call: TRBJ2-5; cdr3_aa: CASSLPDSEETQYF; cdr3_nt: TGTGCCAGCAGCTTGCCCGACAGTGAAGAGACCCAGTACTTC
clone_size: NA; v_call: TRBV27; d_call: TRBD1; j_call: TRBJ2-4; cdr3_aa: CASRPGQGVNIQYF; cdr3_nt: TGTGCCAGCAGACCGGGACAGGGAGTAAACATTCAGTACTTC
clone_size: NA; v_call: TRBV12-3/TRBV12-4; d_call: NA; j_call: TRBJ1-2; cdr3_aa: CASSAQIGDRGYTF; cdr3_nt: TGTGCCAGCAGTGCTCAGATAGGGGATAGAGGCTACACCTTC
clone_size: few; v_call: TRBV5-1; d_call: TRBD2; j_call: TRBJ2-1; cdr3_aa: CASSLEAGTYNEQFF; cdr3_nt: TGCGCCAGCAGCTTGGAAGCGGGGACTTACAATGAGCAGTTCTTC
clone_size: NA; v_call: TRBV5-5; d_call: NA; j_call: TRBJ1-2; cdr3_aa: CASSSWTSWDYGYTF; cdr3_nt: TGTGCCAGCAGCTCGTGGACGTCGTGGGACTATGGCTACACCTTC
clone_size: NA; v_call: TRBV9; d_call: NA; j_call: TRBJ2-7; cdr3_aa: CASSVRAKTYEQYF; cdr3_nt: TGTGCCAGCAGCGTAAGGGCCAAAACCTACGAGCAGTACTTC
clone_size: NA; v_call: TRBV13; d_call: NA; j_call: TRBJ1-3; cdr3_aa: CASSLDPLAAGNTIYF; cdr3_nt: TGTGCCAGCAGCTTAGACCCGCTTGCTGCTGGAAACACCATATATTTT
clone_size: NA; v_call: TRBV12-3/TRBV12-4; d_call: NA; j_call: TRBJ1-5; cdr3_aa: CASTVRGSNQPQHF; cdr3_nt: TGTGCCAGCACCGTAAGGGGTAGCAATCAGCCCCAGCATTTT
clone_size: NA; v_call: TRBV4-1; d_call: NA; j_call: TRBJ2-3; cdr3_aa: CASSQDYTQYF; cdr3_nt: TGCGCCAGCAGCCAAGATTATACGCAGTATTTT
clone_size: many; v_call: TRBV4-2; d_call: TRBD1; j_call: TRBJ2-3; cdr3_aa: CASSPDRATQYF; cdr3_nt: TGTGCCAGCAGCCCCGACAGGGCAACGCAGTATTTT
clone_size: few; v_call: TRBV20-1; d_call: TRBD1; j_call: TRBJ1-2; cdr3_aa: CSARSRQGGNYGYTF; cdr3_nt: TGCAGTGCTAGGTCTAGACAGGGGGGCAACTATGGCTACACCTTC
clone_size: few; v_call: TRBV11-3; d_call: TRBD1; j_call: TRBJ2-7; cdr3_aa: CASSLGAGTGAYEQYF; cdr3_nt: TGTGCCAGCAGCTTAGGGGCCGGGACAGGGGCATACGAGCAGTACTTC
clone_size: NA; v_call: TRBV7-6; d_call: NA; j_call: TRBJ1-1; cdr3_aa: CASSLGQGLGTEAFF; cdr3_nt: TGTGCCAGCAGCTTAGGGCAGGGGTTGGGCACTGAAGCTTTCTTT
clone_size: few; v_call: TRBV11-1; d_call: TRBD2; j_call: TRBJ2-5; cdr3_aa: CASSGRLAQETQYF; cdr3_nt: TGTGCCAGCAGCGGCCGACTAGCACAAGAGACCCAGTACTTC
clone_size: many; v_call: TRBV9; d_call: NA; j_call: TRBJ2-1; cdr3_aa: CASSVGGAGEQFF; cdr3_nt: TGTGCCAGCAGCGTAGGGGGGGCCGGTGAGCAGTTCTTC
clone_size: NA; v_call: TRBV6-2/TRBV6-3; d_call: TRBD1; j_call: TRBJ2-3; cdr3_aa: CASCMGQPDTQYF; cdr3_nt: TGTGCCAGCTGCATGGGACAGCCAGATACGCAGTATTTT
clone_size: few; v_call: TRBV27; d_call: NA; j_call: TRBJ2-5; cdr3_aa: CASSGSLSRMETQYF; cdr3_nt: TGTGCCAGCAGCGGCTCACTCTCTAGGATGGAGACCCAGTACTTC
clone_size: NA; v_call: TRBV4-2; d_call: NA; j_call: TRBJ2-3; cdr3_aa: CASSQADRRAGSDTQYF; cdr3_nt: TGTGCCAGCAGCCAAGCGGACAGGCGTGCGGGGTCTGATACGCAGTATTTT
clone_size: NA; v_call: TRBV20-1; d_call: TRBD1; j_call: TRBJ1-2; cdr3_aa: CSARAGGDLSYTF; cdr3_nt: TGCAGTGCTAGGGCAGGGGGCGATTTGAGCTACACCTTC
clone_size: NA; v_call: TRBV5-1; d_call: NA; j_call: TRBJ2-7; cdr3_aa: CASSLYGAHEQYF; cdr3_nt: TGCGCCAGCAGCTTGTATGGGGCCCACGAGCAGTACTTC
clone_size: few; v_call: TRBV5-4; d_call: NA; j_call: TRBJ2-2; cdr3_aa: CASSLEPSPGAGELFF; cdr3_nt: TGTGCCAGCAGCTTGGAGCCTAGCCCAGGGGCCGGGGAGCTGTTTTTT
clone_size: many; v_call: TRBV12-3/TRBV12-4; d_call: NA; j_call: TRBJ2-2; cdr3_aa: CASRNTGELFF; cdr3_nt: TGTGCCAGCAGGAACACCGGGGAGCTGTTTTTT
clone_size: NA; v_call: TRBV7-9; d_call: NA; j_call: TRBJ2-1; cdr3_aa: CASSLAGLPGEQFF; cdr3_nt: TGTGCCAGCAGCTTAGCGGGGCTACCAGGAGAGCAGTTCTTC
clone_size: few; v_call: TRBV6-8; d_call: NA; j_call: TRBJ1-2; cdr3_aa: CASSKRRDGYTF; cdr3_nt: TGTGCCAGCAGTAAACGTAGGGATGGCTACACCTTC
clone_size: few; v_call: TRBV4-3; d_call: NA; j_call: TRBJ1-2; cdr3_aa: CASSQDQGSNYGYTF; cdr3_nt: TGCGCCAGCAGCCAAGATCAGGGGAGTAACTATGGCTACACCTTC
clone_size: NA; v_call: TRBV20-1; d_call: TRBD1; j_call: TRBJ2-7; cdr3_aa: CSAIVRDRASEQYF; cdr3_nt: TGCAGTGCTATAGTACGGGACAGGGCTTCCGAGCAGTACTTC
clone_size: NA; v_call: TRBV4-1; d_call: NA; j_call: TRBJ2-5; cdr3_aa: CASSQVWQDQETQYF; cdr3_nt: TGCGCCAGCAGCCAAGTGTGGCAGGACCAAGAGACCCAGTACTTC
clone_size: NA; v_call: TRBV7-2; d_call: TRBD1; j_call: TRBJ2-2; cdr3_aa: CASSPVWTGGGELFF; cdr3_nt: TGTGCCAGCAGCCCAGTGTGGACAGGGGGCGGGGAGCTGTTTTTT
clone_size: few; v_call: TRBV7-9; d_call: NA; j_call: TRBJ1-1; cdr3_aa: CASSLAGGVDTEAFF; cdr3_nt: TGTGCCAGCAGCTTAGCGGGGGGGGTGGACACTGAAGCTTTCTTT
clone_size: many; v_call: TRBV12-3/TRBV12-4; d_call: NA; j_call: TRBJ2-7; cdr3_aa: CASRPHSGEHEQYF; cdr3_nt: TGTGCCAGCAGGCCCCATTCGGGGGAACACGAGCAGTACTTC
clone_size: few; v_call: TRBV5-1; d_call: NA; j_call: TRBJ2-3; cdr3_aa: CASSLALANTDTQYF; cdr3_nt: TGCGCCAGCAGCTTGGCCCTAGCGAACACAGATACGCAGTATTTT
clone_size: NA; v_call: TRBV5-6; d_call: NA; j_call: TRBJ2-3; cdr3_aa: CASSRSQVWADTQYF; cdr3_nt: TGTGCCAGCAGCCGGTCGCAGGTCTGGGCAGATACGCAGTATTTT
clone_size: few; v_call: TRBV4-1; d_call: NA; j_call: TRBJ2-5; cdr3_aa: CASSPIVGAQYF; cdr3_nt: TGCGCCAGCAGCCCCATCGTGGGGGCCCAGTACTTC
clone_size: few; v_call: TRBV4-1; d_call: TRBD2; j_call: TRBJ2-1; cdr3_aa: CASSQVPLAGKGEQFF; cdr3_nt: TGCGCCAGCAGCCAAGTCCCCCTAGCGGGGAAGGGTGAGCAGTTCTTC
clone_size: few; v_call: TRBV5-1; d_call: NA; j_call: TRBJ2-2; cdr3_aa: CASSLYRANTGELFF; cdr3_nt: TGCGCCAGCAGCTTGTACAGGGCGAACACCGGGGAGCTGTTTTTT
clone_size: NA; v_call: TRBV4-3; d_call: NA; j_call: TRBJ1-5; cdr3_aa: CASSQDTYSNQPQHF; cdr3_nt: TGCGCCAGCAGCCAAGATACGTATAGCAATCAGCCCCAGCATTTT
clone_size: NA; v_call: TRBV3-1; d_call: NA; j_call: TRBJ1-5; cdr3_aa: CASSQGLMGQPQHF; cdr3_nt: TGTGCCAGCAGCCAAGGTCTGATGGGTCAGCCCCAGCATTTT
clone_size: many; v_call: TRBV29-1; d_call: NA; j_call: TRBJ1-1; cdr3_aa: CSVGDQGSEAFF; cdr3_nt: TGCAGCGTTGGGGACCAGGGATCGGAAGCTTTCTTT